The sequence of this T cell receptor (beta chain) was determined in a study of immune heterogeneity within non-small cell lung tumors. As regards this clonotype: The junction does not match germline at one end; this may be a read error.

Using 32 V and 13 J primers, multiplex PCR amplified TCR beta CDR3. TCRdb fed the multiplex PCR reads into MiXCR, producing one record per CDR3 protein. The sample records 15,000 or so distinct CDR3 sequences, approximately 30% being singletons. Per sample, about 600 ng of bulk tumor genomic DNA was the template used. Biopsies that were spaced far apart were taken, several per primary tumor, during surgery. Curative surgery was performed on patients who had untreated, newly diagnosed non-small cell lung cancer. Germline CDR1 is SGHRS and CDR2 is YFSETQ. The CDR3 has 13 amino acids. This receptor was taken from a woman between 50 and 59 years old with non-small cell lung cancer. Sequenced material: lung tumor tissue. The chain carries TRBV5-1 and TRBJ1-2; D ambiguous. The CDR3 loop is CASALGSYYGYTF. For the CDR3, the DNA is TGCGCCAGCGCTTTAGGGTCTTACTATGGCTACACCTTT.